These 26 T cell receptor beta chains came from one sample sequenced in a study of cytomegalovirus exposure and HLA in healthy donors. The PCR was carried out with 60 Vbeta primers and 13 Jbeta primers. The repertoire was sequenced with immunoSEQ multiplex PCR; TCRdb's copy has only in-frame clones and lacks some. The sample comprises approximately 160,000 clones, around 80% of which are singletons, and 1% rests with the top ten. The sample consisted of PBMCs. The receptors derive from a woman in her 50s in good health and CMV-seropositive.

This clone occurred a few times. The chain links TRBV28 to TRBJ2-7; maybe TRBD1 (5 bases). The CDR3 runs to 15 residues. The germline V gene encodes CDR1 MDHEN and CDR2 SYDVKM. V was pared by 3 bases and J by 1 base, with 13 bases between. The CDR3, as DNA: TGTGCCAGCAGTTTTCACCAGGGTAGGTCCTACGAGCAGTACTTC. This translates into CASSFHQGRSYEQYF.

CDR3 loop: CASSSDRGTNEKLFF. CDR3 nucleotides: TGTGCCAGCTCATCAGACAGGGGAACTAATGAAAAACTGTTTTTT. The chain carries TRBV18 and TRBJ1-4; 8 nucleotides agree with TRBD1. Germline CDR1 reads KGHSH; CDR2 reads LQKENI. The CDR3 loop spans 15 amino acids. Trimming took 5 bases from V and 1 from J; bases not matched to a gene: 3.

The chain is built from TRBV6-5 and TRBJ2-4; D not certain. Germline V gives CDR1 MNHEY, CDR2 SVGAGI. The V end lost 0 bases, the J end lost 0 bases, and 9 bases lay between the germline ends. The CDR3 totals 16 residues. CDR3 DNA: TGTGCCAGCAGTTACTCGGGCTTGGGAGCCAAAAACATTCAGTACTTC. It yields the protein CASSYSGLGAKNIQYF.

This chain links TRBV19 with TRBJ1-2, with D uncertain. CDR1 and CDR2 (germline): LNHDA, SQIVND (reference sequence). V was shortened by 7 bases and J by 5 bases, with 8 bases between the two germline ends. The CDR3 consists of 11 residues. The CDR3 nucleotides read TGTGCCAGTAATAGAGGGTATGGCTACACCTTC. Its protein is CASNRGYGYTF.

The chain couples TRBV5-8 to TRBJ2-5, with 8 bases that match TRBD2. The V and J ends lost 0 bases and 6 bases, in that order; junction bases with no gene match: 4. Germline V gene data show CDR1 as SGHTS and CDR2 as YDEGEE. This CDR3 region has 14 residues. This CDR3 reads CASSLAGGVQTQYF. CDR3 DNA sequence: TGTGCCAGCAGCTTGGCCGGGGGGGTGCAGACCCAGTACTTC.

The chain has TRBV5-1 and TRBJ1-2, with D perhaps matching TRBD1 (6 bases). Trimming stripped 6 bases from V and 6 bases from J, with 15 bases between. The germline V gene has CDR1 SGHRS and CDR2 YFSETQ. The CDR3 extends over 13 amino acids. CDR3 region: CASMSGGLDGYTF. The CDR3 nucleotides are TGCGCCAGCATGTCGGGGGGGCTCGATGGCTACACCTTC.

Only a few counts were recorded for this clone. The CDR3 bases are TGTGCCACCAGCAGAGATCCCCGGGACTTCAGCTCCTATGGCTACACCTTC. Residues: CATSRDPRDFSSYGYTF. This rearrangement joins TRBV15 to TRBJ1-2; TRBD1 might be the D (5 bases). Per the germline V gene, CDR1 is LNHNV and CDR2 is YYDKDF (reference sequence). This CDR3 region has 17 residues. Between the trimmed V and J ends, which lost 0 bases and 4 bases, there was a span of 18 bases.

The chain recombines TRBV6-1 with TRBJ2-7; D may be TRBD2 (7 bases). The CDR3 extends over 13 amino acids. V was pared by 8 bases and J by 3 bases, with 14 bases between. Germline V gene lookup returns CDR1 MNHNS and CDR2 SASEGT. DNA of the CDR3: TGTGCCAGCCGCGGGGGCATCGGCTACGAGCAGTACTTC. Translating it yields CASRGGIGYEQYF.

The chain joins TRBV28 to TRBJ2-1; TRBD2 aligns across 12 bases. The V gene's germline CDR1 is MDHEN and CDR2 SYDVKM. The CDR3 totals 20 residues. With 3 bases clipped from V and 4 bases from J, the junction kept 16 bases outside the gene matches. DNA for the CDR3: TGTGCCAGCAGTTTGAACCGTCTCGGGACTAGCGGGCTTTGGTACAATGAGCAGTTCTTC. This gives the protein CASSLNRLGTSGLWYNEQFF.

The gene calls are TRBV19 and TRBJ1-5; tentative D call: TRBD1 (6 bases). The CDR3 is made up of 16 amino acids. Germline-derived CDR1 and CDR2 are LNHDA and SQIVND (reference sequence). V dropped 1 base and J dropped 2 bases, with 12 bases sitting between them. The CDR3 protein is CASSIGGRGRNQPQHF. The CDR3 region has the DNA TGTGCCAGTAGTATAGGAGGCAGGGGCCGCAATCAGCCCCAGCATTTT.

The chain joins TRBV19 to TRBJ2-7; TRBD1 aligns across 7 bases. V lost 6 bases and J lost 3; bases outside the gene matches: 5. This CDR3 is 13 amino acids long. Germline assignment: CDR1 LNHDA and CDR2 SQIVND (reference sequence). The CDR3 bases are TGTGCCAGTAGAAGCCGGGACAGCTACGAGCAGTACTTC. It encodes CASRSRDSYEQYF.

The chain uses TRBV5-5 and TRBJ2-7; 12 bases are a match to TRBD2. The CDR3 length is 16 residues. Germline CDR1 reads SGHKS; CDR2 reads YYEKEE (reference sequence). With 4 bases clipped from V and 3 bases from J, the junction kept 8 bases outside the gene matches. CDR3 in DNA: TGTGCCAGCAGCGGCAGGACTAGCGGGAATGTCTACGAGCAGTACTTC. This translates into CASSGRTSGNVYEQYF. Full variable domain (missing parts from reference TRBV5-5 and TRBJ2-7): DAGVTQSPTHLIKTRGQQVTLRCSPISGHKSVSWYQQVLGQGPQFIFQYYEKEERGRGNFPDRFSARQFPNYSSELNVNALLLGDSALYLCASSGRTSGNVYEQYFGPGTRLTVT.

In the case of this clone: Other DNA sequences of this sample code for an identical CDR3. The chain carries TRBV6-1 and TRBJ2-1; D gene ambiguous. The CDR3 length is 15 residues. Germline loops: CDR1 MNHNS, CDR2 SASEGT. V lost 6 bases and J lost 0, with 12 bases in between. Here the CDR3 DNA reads TGTGCCAGCAGGAGACTCCTAGGCTCCTACAATGAGCAGTTCTTC. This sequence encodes CASRRLLGSYNEQFF.

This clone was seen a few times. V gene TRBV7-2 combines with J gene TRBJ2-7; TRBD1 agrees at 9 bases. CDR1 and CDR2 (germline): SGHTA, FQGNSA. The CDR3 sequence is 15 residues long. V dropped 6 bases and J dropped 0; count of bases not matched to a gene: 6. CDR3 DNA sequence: TGTGCCAGCAGTTATACAGGGGGCGGCTCCTACGAGCAGTACTTC. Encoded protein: CASSYTGGGSYEQYF.

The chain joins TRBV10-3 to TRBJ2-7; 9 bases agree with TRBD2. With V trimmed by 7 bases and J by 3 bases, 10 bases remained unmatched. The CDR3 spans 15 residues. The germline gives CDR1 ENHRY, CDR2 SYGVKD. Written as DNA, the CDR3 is TGTGCCATCACAAGTACTAGCGGGCTTAGCTACGAGCAGTACTTC. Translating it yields CAITSTSGLSYEQYF.

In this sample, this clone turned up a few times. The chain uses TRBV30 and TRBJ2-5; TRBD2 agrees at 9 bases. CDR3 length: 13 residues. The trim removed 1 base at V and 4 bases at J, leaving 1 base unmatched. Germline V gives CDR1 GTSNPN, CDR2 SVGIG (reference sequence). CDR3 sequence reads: CAWSELAGETQYF. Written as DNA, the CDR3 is TGTGCCTGGAGTGAACTAGCGGGAGAGACCCAGTACTTC.

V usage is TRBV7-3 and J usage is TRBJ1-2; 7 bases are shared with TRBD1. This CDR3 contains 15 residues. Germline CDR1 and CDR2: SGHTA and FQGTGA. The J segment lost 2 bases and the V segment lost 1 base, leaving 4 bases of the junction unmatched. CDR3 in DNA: TGTGCCAGCAGCTTAATGCCAGGGGGAAACTATGGCTACACCTTC. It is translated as CASSLMPGGNYGYTF.

The CDR3 DNA follows: TGTGCCAGCAGGGGCGCCCCTGAACGGGAGCTGTTTTTT. Translation gives CASRGAPERELFF. This chain connects TRBV28 to TRBJ2-2; D remains unclear. V gave up 6 bases and J gave up 9 bases, with 14 bases separating them. Per germline, CDR1 MDHEN and CDR2 SYDVKM. This CDR3 has 13 residues.

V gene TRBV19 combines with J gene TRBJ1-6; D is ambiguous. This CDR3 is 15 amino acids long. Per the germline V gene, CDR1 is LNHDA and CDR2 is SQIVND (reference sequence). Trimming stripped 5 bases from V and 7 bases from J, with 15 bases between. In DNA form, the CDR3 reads TGTGCCAGTAGTTCGGGAGTCGTGGTCAATTCACCCCTCCACTTT. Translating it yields CASSSGVVVNSPLHF.

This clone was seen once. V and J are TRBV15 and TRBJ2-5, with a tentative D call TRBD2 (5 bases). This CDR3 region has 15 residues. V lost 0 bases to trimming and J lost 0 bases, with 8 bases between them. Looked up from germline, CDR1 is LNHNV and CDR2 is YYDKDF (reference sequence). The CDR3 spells CATSRDLDYQETQYF. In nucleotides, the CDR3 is TGTGCCACCAGCAGAGATCTGGACTACCAAGAGACCCAGTACTTC.

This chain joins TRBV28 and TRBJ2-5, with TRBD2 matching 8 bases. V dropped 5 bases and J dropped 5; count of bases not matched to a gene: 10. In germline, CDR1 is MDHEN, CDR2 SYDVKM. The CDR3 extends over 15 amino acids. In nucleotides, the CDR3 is TGTGCCAGCAGTCCCGCGGGGGGATCCCTGGAGACCCAGTACTTC. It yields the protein CASSPAGGSLETQYF.

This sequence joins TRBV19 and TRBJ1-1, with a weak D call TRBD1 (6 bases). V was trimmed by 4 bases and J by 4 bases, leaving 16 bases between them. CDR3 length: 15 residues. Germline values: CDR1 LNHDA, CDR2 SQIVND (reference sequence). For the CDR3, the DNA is TGTGCCAGTAGTAGTTTACAGCGAGGGGGCACTGAAGCTTTCTTT. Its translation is CASSSLQRGGTEAFF. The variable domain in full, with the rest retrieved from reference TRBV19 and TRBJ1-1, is DGGITQSPKYLFRKEGQNVTLSCEQNLNHDAMYWYRQDPGQGLRLIYYSQIVNDFQKGDIAEGYSVSREKKESFPLTVTSAQKNPTAFYLCASSSLQRGGTEAFFGQGTRLTVV.

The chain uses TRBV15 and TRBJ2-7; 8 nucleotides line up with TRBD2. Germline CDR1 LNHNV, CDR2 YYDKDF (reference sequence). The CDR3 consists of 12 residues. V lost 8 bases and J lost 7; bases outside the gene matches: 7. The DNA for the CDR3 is TGTGCCACCCGGGGGGGGCCCCCAGAGCAGTACTTC. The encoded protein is CATRGGPPEQYF.

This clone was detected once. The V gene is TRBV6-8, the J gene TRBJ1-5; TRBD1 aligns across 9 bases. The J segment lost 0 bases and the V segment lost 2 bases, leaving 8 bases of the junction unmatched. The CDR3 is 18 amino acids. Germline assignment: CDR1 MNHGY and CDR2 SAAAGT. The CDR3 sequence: CASSYPRTGDFSNQPQHF. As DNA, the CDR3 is TGTGCCAGCAGTTACCCCCGGACAGGGGACTTTAGCAATCAGCCCCAGCATTTT.

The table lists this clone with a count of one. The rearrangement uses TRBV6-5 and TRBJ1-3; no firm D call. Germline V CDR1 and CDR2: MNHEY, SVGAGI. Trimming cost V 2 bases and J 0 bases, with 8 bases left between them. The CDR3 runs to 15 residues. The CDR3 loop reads CASSYGGSSGNTIYF. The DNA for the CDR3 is TGTGCCAGCAGTTACGGCGGTTCCTCTGGAAACACCATATATTTT.

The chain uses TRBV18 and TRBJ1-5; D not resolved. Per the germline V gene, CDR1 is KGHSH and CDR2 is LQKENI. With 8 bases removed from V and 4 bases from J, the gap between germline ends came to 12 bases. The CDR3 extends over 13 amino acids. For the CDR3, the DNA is TGTGCCAGCGCATTGGGCAGGAATCAGCCCCAGCATTTT. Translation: CASALGRNQPQHF.